The subject of this entry is one T cell receptor (beta chain). The J segment lost 7 bases and the V segment lost 10 bases, leaving 13 bases of the junction unmatched. Germline V CDR1 and CDR2: LNHDA, SQIVND (reference sequence). The CDR3 consists of 16 residues. The investigators split CD4+ cells into a CD45RA+ naive subset and a CD45RA-negative memory subset. This sample is part of a study of shared clonotypes between healthy human individuals. Study-level information: Per-donor plates numbered three CD4 naive, three CD4 memory, two CD8 naive and one CD8 memory.

Sequencing was performed with immunoSEQ multiplex PCR; in TCRdb, only in-frame clones are kept and a portion is missing. Of about 2.4 million clones listed, more than 90% are singletons. Material for sequencing was naive CD4+ T cells sorted from blood. Noted subset: CD45RA+ positively selected. The gene calls are TRBV19 and TRBJ2-1, with 13 positions matching TRBD2. This receptor was obtained from a man between 18 and 35 years old in good health. The CDR3 DNA sequence: TGTGCCACCATGCGAAGGACTAGCGGGAGCGATAATGAGCAGTTCTTC. This gives the protein CATMRRTSGSDNEQFF.